The text below deals with one TCR beta chain. The target antigen is unknown. Per germline, CDR1 SGHRS and CDR2 YFSETQ. J was trimmed by 2 bases and V by 2 bases; bases with no gene match: 9. The CDR3 extends over 19 amino acids. The sample comes from a study of pediatric ulcerative colitis. Study conclusions and caveats: No controls had the two rectal clonotypes shared by ulcerative colitis patients.

The assay was immunoSEQ multiplex PCR, and TCRdb's table has in-frame clones only and misses some. The repertoire consists of about 4,600 clones, with roughly nine tenths occurring once and the leading ten covering 1.1%. Sequenced sample: blood. This sequence was found in a boy younger than 18 who was a control in a study of pediatric ulcerative colitis. The V gene is TRBV5-1, the J gene TRBJ2-3, with 15 bases identical to TRBD2. The CDR3 DNA sequence: TGCGCCAGCAGCTTTAGGGGACTAGCGGGAGGAGGTGCCACAGATACGCAGTATTTT. It specifies CASSFRGLAGGGATDTQYF.